This T cell receptor (beta chain) was observed in a study of control samples from healthy donors and cancer patients. Method: immunoSEQ multiplex PCR; TCRdb's copy keeps in-frame clones and lacks some. The profile covers over 100,000 clones, with less than 95% appearing a single time and 4% to 4.5% taken by the ten largest. V lost 2 bases and J lost 4, with 11 bases in between. The CDR3 covers 15 residues. CDR1 is SNHLY and CDR2 is FYNNEI in the germline V gene. V and J are TRBV2 and TRBJ2-2; no clear D gene. This sequence was found in a human donor in good health. The donor label of this sample is uncertain. What was sequenced was blood. CDR3: CASSELVSGTGELFF. DNA of the CDR3: TGTGCCAGCAGTGAATTGGTTTCGGGCACCGGGGAGCTGTTTTTT. The complete variable domain, with remaining parts taken from reference TRBV2 and TRBJ2-2, reads EPEVTQTPSHQVTQMGQEVILRCVPISNHLYFYWYRQILGQKVEFLVSFYNNEISEKSEIFDDQFSVERPDGSNFTLKIRSTKLEDSAMYFCASSELVSGTGELFFGEGSRLTVL.